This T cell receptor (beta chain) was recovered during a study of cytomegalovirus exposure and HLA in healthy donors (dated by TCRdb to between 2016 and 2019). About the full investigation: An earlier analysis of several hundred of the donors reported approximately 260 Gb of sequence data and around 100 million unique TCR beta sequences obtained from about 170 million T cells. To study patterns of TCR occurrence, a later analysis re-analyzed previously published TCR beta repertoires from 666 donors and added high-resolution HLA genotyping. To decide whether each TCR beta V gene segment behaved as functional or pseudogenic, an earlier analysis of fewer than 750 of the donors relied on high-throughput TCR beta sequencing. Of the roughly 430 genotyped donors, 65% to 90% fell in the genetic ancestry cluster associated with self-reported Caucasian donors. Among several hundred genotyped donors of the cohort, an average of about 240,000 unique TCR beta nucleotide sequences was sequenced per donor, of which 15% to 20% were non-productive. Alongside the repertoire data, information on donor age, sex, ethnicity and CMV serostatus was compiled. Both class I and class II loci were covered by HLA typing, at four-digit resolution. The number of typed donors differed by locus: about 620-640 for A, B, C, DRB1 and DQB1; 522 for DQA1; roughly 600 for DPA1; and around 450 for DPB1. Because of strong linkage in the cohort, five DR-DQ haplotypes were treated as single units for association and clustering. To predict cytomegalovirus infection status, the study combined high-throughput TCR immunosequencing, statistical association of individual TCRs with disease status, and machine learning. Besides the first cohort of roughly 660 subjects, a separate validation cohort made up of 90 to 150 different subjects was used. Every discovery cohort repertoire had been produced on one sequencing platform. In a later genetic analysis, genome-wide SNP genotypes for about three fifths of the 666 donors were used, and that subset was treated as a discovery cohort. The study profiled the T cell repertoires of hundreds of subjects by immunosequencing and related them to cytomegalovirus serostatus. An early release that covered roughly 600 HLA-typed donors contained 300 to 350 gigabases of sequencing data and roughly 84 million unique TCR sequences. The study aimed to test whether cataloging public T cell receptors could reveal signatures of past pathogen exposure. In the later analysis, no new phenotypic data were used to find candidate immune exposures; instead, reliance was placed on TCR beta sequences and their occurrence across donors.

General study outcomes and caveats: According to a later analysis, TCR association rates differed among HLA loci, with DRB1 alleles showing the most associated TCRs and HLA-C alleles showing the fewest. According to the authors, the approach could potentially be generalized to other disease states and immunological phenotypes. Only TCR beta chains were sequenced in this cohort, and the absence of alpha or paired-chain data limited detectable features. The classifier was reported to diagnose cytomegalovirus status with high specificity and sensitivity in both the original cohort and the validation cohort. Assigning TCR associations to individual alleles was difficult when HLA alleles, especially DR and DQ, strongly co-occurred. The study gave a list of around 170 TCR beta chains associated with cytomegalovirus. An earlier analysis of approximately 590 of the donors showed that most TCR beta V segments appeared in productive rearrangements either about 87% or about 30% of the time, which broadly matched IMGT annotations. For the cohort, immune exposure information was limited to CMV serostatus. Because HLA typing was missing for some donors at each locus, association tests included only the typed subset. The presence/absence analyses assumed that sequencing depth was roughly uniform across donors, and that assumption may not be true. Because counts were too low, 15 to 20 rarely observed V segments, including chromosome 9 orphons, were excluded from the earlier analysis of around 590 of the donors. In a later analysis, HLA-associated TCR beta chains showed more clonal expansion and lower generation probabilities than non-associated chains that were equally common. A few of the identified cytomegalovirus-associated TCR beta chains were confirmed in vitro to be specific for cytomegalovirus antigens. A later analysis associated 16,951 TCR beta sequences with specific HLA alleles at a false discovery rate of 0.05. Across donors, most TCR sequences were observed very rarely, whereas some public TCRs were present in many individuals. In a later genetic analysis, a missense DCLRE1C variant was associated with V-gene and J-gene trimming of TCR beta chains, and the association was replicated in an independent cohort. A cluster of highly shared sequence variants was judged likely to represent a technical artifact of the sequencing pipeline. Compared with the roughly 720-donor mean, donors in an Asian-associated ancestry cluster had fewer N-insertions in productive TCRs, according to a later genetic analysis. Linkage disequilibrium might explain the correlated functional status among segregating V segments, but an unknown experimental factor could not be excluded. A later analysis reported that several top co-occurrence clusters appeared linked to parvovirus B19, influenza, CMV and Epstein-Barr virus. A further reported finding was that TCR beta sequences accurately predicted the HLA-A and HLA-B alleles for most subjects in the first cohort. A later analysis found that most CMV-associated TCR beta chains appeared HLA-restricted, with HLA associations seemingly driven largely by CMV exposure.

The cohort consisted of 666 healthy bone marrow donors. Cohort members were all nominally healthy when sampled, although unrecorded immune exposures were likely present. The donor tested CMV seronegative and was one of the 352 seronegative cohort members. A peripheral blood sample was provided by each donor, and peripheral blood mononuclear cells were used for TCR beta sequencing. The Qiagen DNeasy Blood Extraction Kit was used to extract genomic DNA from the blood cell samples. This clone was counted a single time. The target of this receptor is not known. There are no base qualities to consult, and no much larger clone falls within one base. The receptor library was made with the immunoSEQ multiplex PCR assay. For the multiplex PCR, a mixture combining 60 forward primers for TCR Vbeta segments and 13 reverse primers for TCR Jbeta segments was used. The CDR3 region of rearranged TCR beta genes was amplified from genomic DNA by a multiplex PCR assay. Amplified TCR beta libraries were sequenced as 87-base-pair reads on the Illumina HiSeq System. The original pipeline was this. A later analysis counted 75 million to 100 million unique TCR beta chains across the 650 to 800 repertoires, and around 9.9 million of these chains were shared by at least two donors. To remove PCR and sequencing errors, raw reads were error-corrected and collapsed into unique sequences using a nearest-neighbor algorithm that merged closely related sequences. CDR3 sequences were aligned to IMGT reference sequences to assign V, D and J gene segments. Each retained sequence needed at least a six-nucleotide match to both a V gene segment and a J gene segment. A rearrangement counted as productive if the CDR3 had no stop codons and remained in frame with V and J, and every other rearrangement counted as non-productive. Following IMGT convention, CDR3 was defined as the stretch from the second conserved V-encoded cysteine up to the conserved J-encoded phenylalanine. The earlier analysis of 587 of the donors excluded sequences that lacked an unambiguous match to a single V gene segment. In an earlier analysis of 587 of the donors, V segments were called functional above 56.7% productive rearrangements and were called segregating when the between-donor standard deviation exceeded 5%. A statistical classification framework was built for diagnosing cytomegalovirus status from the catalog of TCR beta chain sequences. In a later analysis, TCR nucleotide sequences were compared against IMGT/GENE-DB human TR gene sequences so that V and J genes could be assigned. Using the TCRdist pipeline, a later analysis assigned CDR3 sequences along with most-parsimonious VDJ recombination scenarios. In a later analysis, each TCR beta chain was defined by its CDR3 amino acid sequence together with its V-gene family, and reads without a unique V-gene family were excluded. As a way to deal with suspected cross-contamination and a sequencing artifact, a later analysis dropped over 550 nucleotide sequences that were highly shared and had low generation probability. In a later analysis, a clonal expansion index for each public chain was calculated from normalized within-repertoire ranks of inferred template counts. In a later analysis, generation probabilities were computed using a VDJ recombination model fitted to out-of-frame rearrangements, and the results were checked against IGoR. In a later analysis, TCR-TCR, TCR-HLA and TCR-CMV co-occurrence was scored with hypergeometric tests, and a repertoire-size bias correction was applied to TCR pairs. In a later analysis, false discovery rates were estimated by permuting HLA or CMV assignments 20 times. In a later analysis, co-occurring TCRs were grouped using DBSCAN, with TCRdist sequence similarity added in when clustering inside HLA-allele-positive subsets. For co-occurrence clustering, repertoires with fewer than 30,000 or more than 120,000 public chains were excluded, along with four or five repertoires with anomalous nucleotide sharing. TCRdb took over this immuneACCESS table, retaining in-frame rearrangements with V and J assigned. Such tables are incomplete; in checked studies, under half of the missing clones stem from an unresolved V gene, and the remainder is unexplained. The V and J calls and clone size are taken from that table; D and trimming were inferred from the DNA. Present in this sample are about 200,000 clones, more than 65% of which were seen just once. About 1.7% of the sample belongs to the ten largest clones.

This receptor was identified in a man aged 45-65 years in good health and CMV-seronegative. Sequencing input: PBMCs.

The nucleotides are TGTGCCAGCAGCCTTCAGGGGCATAATGAAAAACTGTTTTTT. Translation gives CASSLQGHNEKLFF. The chain is encoded by TRBV7-9 joined to TRBJ1-4; TRBD1 is perhaps the D gene, given 6 matching bases. The germline V gene (reference sequence) supplies CDR1 SEHNR and CDR2 FQNEAQ. V and J are truncated by 5 bases and 4 bases respectively, leaving an intervening sequence of 11 bases. Reading from cysteine to phenylalanine, the CDR3 counts 14 amino acids. Just CDR3 DNA is preserved here, 42 bases in frame from base 1.